Following are 11 T cell receptor beta chains from one sample sequenced in a study of blood T cell repertoires in COVID-19. The table came from immunoSEQ multiplex PCR; TCRdb's copy has only in-frame clones and leaves some out. This sample has 25,000 to 35,000 clones, with approximately 84% found just once. Specimen: peripheral blood. Receptor source: a woman older than 75 with acute or convalescent COVID-19.

This chain links TRBV18 with TRBJ1-2, with D hard to call. Between the trimmed V and J ends, which lost 3 bases and 9 bases, there was a span of 14 bases. CDR3 size: 13 residues. In germline, CDR1 is KGHSH, CDR2 LQKENI. The DNA for the CDR3 is TGTGCCAGCTCACCGAGGACGGAGGGCAGCTACACCTTC. It is translated as CASSPRTEGSYTF.

V gene TRBV19 combines with J gene TRBJ2-2; 11 bases fit TRBD2. Trimming cost V 5 bases and J 7 bases; bases outside gene matches: 15. The CDR3 runs to 18 residues. CDR1 is LNHDA and CDR2 is SQIVND in the germline V gene (reference sequence). The CDR3 protein is CASSENSGRARKSGELFF. As DNA, the CDR3 is TGTGCCAGTAGTGAGAATAGCGGGAGGGCCAGGAAGAGCGGGGAGCTGTTTTTT. The whole variable domain, remainder taken from reference TRBV19 and TRBJ2-2, is DGGITQSPKYLFRKEGQNVTLSCEQNLNHDAMYWYRQDPGQGLRLIYYSQIVNDFQKGDIAEGYSVSREKKESFPLTVTSAQKNPTAFYLCASSENSGRARKSGELFFGEGSRLTVL.

This clone has more than one count but fewer than ten. V is TRBV6-2 or TRBV6-3 and J is TRBJ2-3, with TRBD2 as a possible D gene (5 bases). The germline V gene encodes CDR1 MNHEY and CDR2 SVGEGT. The length of the CDR3 is 16 residues. Trimming pared 5 bases from V and 4 bases from J, leaving 19 bases between. The CDR3 is CASSALRAGAADTQYF. The CDR3 bases are TGTGCCAGCAGTGCCCTGCGGGCAGGTGCGGCAGATACGCAGTATTTT.

This chain links TRBV18 with TRBJ1-1; D not resolved. With 6 bases removed from V and 7 bases from J, the gap between germline ends came to 15 bases. The germline CDR1 and CDR2 sequences are KGHSH and LQKENI. The CDR3 is made up of 13 amino acids. The chain's CDR3 is CASSLRSGIEAFF. The CDR3, as DNA: TGTGCCAGCTCCCTAAGGTCCGGGATTGAAGCTTTCTTT.

This sequence joins TRBV7-9 and TRBJ1-5, with 7 bases lining up with TRBD1. V lost 4 bases and J lost 5; bases outside the gene matches: 5. The CDR3 is 14 amino acids. Looked up from germline, CDR1 is SEHNR and CDR2 is FQNEAQ (reference sequence). The CDR3 reads CASSSTGVYQPQHF. As DNA, the CDR3 is TGTGCCAGCAGCTCCACAGGGGTCTATCAGCCCCAGCATTTT. The whole variable domain, filled in from reference TRBV7-9 and TRBJ1-5, reads DTGVSQNPRHKITKRGQNVTFRCDPISEHNRLYWYRQTLGQGPEFLTYFQNEAQLEKSRLLSDRFSAERPKGSFSTLEIQRTEQGDSAMYLCASSSTGVYQPQHFGDGTRLSIL.

The chain joins TRBV3-1 (or the pseudogene TRBV3-2) to TRBJ1-5; D gene unclear. V lost 2 bases and J 7 bases, leaving 18 bases between the germline ends. The CDR3 contains 16 residues. Germline CDR1 LGHDT, CDR2 YNNKEL (reference sequence). The CDR3 coding sequence is TGTGCCAGCAGCCAACCCCAGCGGGCGTTAGGGCAGCCCCAGCATTTT. It yields the protein CASSQPQRALGQPQHF.

This chain connects TRBV24-1 to TRBJ1-1; TRBD1 matches 8 bases. Germline-derived CDR1 and CDR2 are KGHDR and SFDVKD. The CDR3 has 14 amino acids. V lost 10 bases to trimming and J lost 7 bases; unmatched junction nucleotides: 13. The CDR3 bases are TGTGCCACGAGACCAGGGGGCGCCGTCCATGAAGCTTTCTTT. Its protein product is CATRPGGAVHEAFF.

This chain joins TRBV7-9 and TRBJ2-1, with a weak D call TRBD2 (5 bases). This CDR3 contains 12 residues. Germline lookup yields CDR1 SEHNR and CDR2 FQNEAQ (reference sequence). Trimming pared 7 bases from V and 3 bases from J, leaving 7 bases between. The CDR3: CASKGDYNEQFF. In DNA form, the CDR3 reads TGTGCCAGCAAGGGAGACTACAATGAGCAGTTCTTC. The variable domain in full, completed from reference TRBV7-9 and TRBJ2-1, reads DTGVSQNPRHKITKRGQNVTFRCDPISEHNRLYWYRQTLGQGPEFLTYFQNEAQLEKSRLLSDRFSAERPKGSFSTLEIQRTEQGDSAMYLCASKGDYNEQFFGPGTRLTVL.

The chain recombines TRBV19 with TRBJ1-1, with a tentative D call TRBD1 (5 bases). Trimming removed 8 bases from V and 3 bases from J, with 13 bases in between. In germline, CDR1 is LNHDA, CDR2 SQIVND (reference sequence). There are 13 residues in the CDR3. The CDR3 DNA sequence: TGTGCCAGTGGCCAAAAAGGGGACACTGAAGCTTTCTTT. It encodes CASGQKGDTEAFF. Filled out from reference TRBV19 and TRBJ1-1, the complete variable domain reads DGGITQSPKYLFRKEGQNVTLSCEQNLNHDAMYWYRQDPGQGLRLIYYSQIVNDFQKGDIAEGYSVSREKKESFPLTVTSAQKNPTAFYLCASGQKGDTEAFFGQGTRLTVV.

This sequence joins TRBV27 and TRBJ1-6; D is unclear. Looked up from germline, CDR1 is MNHEY and CDR2 is SMNVEV (reference sequence). This CDR3 has 14 residues. V was cut by 3 bases and J by 7 bases, with 10 bases left in between. This chain's CDR3 is CASSFVNLNSPLHF. CDR3 DNA sequence: TGTGCCAGCAGTTTTGTCAATTTGAATTCACCCCTCCACTTT.

The V and J genes are TRBV29-1 and TRBJ1-2; D might be TRBD1 (5 bases). Trimming pared 1 base from V and 4 bases from J, leaving 19 bases between. The CDR3 has 16 residues. Germline CDR1 reads SQVTM; CDR2 reads ANQGSEA. CDR3 region: CSVEGGDSHLIYGYTF. The CDR3 region has the DNA TGCAGCGTTGAAGGGGGCGACTCTCATTTAATCTATGGCTACACCTTC. Based on the CDR3 plus reference TRBV29-1 and TRBJ1-2, the full variable domain is SAVISQKPSRDICQRGTSLTIQCQVDSQVTMMFWYRQQPGQSLTLIATANQGSEATYESGFVIDKFPISRPNLTFSTLTVSNMSPEDSSIYLCSVEGGDSHLIYGYTFGSGTRLTVV.